The 12 T cell receptor beta chains below were found in one sample sequenced in a study of cytomegalovirus exposure and HLA in healthy donors. With 60 Vbeta and 13 Jbeta primers, the PCR was carried out. Profiling relied on immunoSEQ multiplex PCR, and the TCRdb table lists in-frame clones only, not all of them. Counted here are about 110,000 clones, over 60% occurring once; the ten biggest clones make up 13%. Sequencing was performed on PBMCs. The receptors stem from a man younger than 40 in good health and CMV-seropositive.

V and J are TRBV5-1 and TRBJ1-6; TRBD1 matches 7 bases. V was clipped by 1 base and J by 0 bases; unmatched bases: 7. This CDR3 has 18 residues. Germline CDR1 SGHRS, CDR2 YFSETQ. CDR3 sequence reads: CASSLFGTEGSYNSPLHF. The CDR3 nucleotides are TGCGCCAGCAGCTTGTTTGGGACAGAAGGCTCCTATAATTCACCCCTCCACTTT.

The chain couples TRBV5-1 to TRBJ2-7; D is possibly TRBD1 (6 bases). Deletions cut 4 bases from V and 2 bases from J, with 13 bases between. The CDR3 covers 14 residues. Per the germline V gene, CDR1 is SGHRS and CDR2 is YFSETQ. The CDR3 here is CASSQQGGPYEQYF. In DNA, the CDR3 is TGCGCCAGCAGCCAACAGGGTGGGCCCTACGAGCAGTACTTC.

About this clone itself: Other DNA sequences in the sample encode the same CDR3. The chain is built from TRBV5-1 and TRBJ2-5; 7 bases align to TRBD1. CDR1 and CDR2 from the germline V gene are SGHRS and YFSETQ. CDR3 length equals 14 residues. Losses at the gene ends were 2 bases for V and 2 bases for J; bases not matched to a gene: 3. CDR3 DNA: TGCGCCAGCAGCTTAGGACAGGAGCAAGAGACCCAGTACTTC. It encodes CASSLGQEQETQYF.

The sample holds a few counts of this clone. This chain connects TRBV2 to TRBJ2-7; 7 positions match TRBD2. Per germline, CDR1 SNHLY and CDR2 FYNNEI. The ends lost 0 bases at V and 2 bases at J; junction bases unmatched: 7. This CDR3 comprises 16 residues. CDR3 loop: CASSEARLADPYEQYF. The CDR3 bases are TGTGCCAGCAGTGAAGCGAGGCTAGCGGACCCCTACGAGCAGTACTTC.

This clone was seen only a few times. The chain has TRBV29-1 and TRBJ2-1; tentative D call: TRBD1 (7 bases). V lost 3 bases and J lost 2, with 14 bases in between. This CDR3 has 15 amino acids. CDR1 is SQVTM and CDR2 is ANQGSEA in the germline V gene. The CDR3 nucleotides read TGCAGCGTTGACGCCGGCAGGGGGGCCTACAATGAGCAGTTCTTC. Protein product: CSVDAGRGAYNEQFF.

This chain connects TRBV4-3 to TRBJ2-5; D is perhaps TRBD1 (5 bases). This CDR3 contains 15 residues. Deletions cut 0 bases from V and 1 base from J, with 9 bases between. Germline V CDR1 and CDR2: LGHNA, YSLEER. Here the CDR3 DNA reads TGCGCCAGCAGCCAAGATCGGCAGGGCCAAGAGACCCAGTACTTC. Residues: CASSQDRQGQETQYF.

V usage is TRBV2 and J usage is TRBJ1-5, with D maybe TRBD1 (5 bases). Trimming took 9 bases from V and 6 from J, leaving 21 bases between them. The CDR3 runs to 15 residues. The germline gives CDR1 SNHLY, CDR2 FYNNEI. The chain's CDR3 is CASEGGTGAGQPQHF. CDR3 nucleotides: TGTGCCAGTGAAGGCGGGACCGGGGCCGGTCAGCCCCAGCATTTT.

The chain has TRBV5-4 and TRBJ2-5; D perhaps matches TRBD1 (5 bases). CDR3 length equals 15 residues. Germline loops: CDR1 SGHNT, CDR2 YYREEE (reference sequence). V was clipped by 6 bases and J by 3 bases, with 18 bases between them. The CDR3 protein is CASTSATRAKETQYF. CDR3 DNA sequence: TGTGCCAGCACCTCGGCGACCAGGGCCAAAGAGACCCAGTACTTC.

The rearrangement links TRBV27 to TRBJ2-7; weak D call: TRBD1 (6 bases). Germline V gives CDR1 MNHEY, CDR2 SMNVEV (reference sequence). The CDR3 is 14 residues long. V lost 5 bases to trimming and J lost 3 bases, with 14 bases between them. The CDR3 is CASSPSGTNYEQYF. DNA for the CDR3: TGTGCCAGCAGTCCTTCCGGGACAAACTACGAGCAGTACTTC.

This rearrangement joins TRBV5-1 to TRBJ2-5; D unclear. In germline, CDR1 is SGHRS, CDR2 YFSETQ. The CDR3 consists of 14 residues. The V gene lost 0 bases and the J gene lost 0 bases, with 6 bases spanning the gap. CDR3 residues: CASSLVGYQETQYF. The CDR3 nucleotides are TGCGCCAGCAGCTTGGTCGGGTACCAAGAGACCCAGTACTTC.

J is TRBJ1-2 and V is TRBV15; D is possibly TRBD1 (5 bases). Trimming cost V 0 bases and J 7 bases, with 6 bases left between them. Germline assignment: CDR1 LNHNV and CDR2 YYDKDF (reference sequence). This CDR3 comprises 12 residues. The CDR3 DNA sequence: TGTGCCACCAGCAGAGAGGGGGGTGGCTACACCTTC. Protein product: CATSREGGGYTF.

The genes are TRBV7-9 and TRBJ1-2; 8 bases match TRBD1. Germline V lookup: CDR1 SEHNR, CDR2 FQNEAQ (reference sequence). The CDR3 runs 15 residues. Unmatched junction bases numbered 10, after V lost 5 bases and J lost 5 bases. DNA for the CDR3: TGTGCCAGCAGCCCCAAACAGGGGGTAGGATATGGCTACACCTTC. Its translation: CASSPKQGVGYGYTF.